What follows are 29 T cell receptor beta chains derived from one specimen sequenced in a study of blood T cell repertoires in COVID-19 (dated by TCRdb to 2019 to 2021). Libraries were built with the immunoSEQ multiplex PCR assay. The table comes from immuneACCESS by way of TCRdb, which keeps in-frame sequences with V and J called. Part of the clones is missing from these tables; in studies checked, under half for an unresolved V gene and the rest for unknown reasons. In this sample the table shows around 100,000 clones, about 85% of which occur a single time. The ten largest clones add up to around 2% of the sample. The sample taken for sequencing was peripheral blood. These receptors all come from a woman aged 70 to 79 with active or convalescent COVID-19.

This clone was detected a few times. The rearrangement uses TRBV6-5 and TRBJ1-2; weak D call: TRBD1 (6 bases). From germline, CDR1 is MNHEY and CDR2 SVGAGI. CDR3 length: 14 residues. Trimming cost V 8 bases and J 4 bases, with 17 bases left between them. The CDR3 DNA reads as TGTGCCAGCCTTTACACCAGGGGTCCCTATGGCTACACCTTC. It yields the protein CASLYTRGPYGYTF.

This clone came up once. The chain is built from TRBV5-4 and TRBJ2-7, with TRBD1 matching 7 bases. This CDR3 comprises 15 residues. The V gene's germline CDR1 is SGHNT and CDR2 YYREEE (reference sequence). With V trimmed by 4 bases and J by 0 bases, 7 bases remained unmatched. The CDR3 DNA reads as TGTGCCAGCAGCCGCGAGGGACAGTTCTCCTACGAGCAGTACTTC. Translating gives CASSREGQFSYEQYF.

The chain has TRBV9 and TRBJ2-5, with 13 bases fitting TRBD2. CDR1 SGDLS and CDR2 YYNGEE come from the germline V gene. Losses at the gene ends were 3 bases for V and 4 bases for J; bases not matched to a gene: 18. This CDR3 region has 20 residues. CDR3 coding DNA: TGTGCCAGCAGCGCCGGGGGGATGGGACTAGCGGGGATGGCAGGAGAGACCCAGTACTTC. This sequence encodes CASSAGGMGLAGMAGETQYF.

The rearrangement uses TRBV9 and TRBJ1-6, with D perhaps matching TRBD1 (6 bases). Germline CDR1 SGDLS, CDR2 YYNGEE. The CDR3 has 16 residues. V dropped 4 bases and J dropped 5 bases, with 16 bases sitting between them. This CDR3 is CASSPRRGTNNSPLHF. The CDR3 DNA sequence: TGTGCCAGCAGCCCGCGCAGGGGTACGAATAATTCACCCCTCCACTTT.

The V call is TRBV9, the J call TRBJ2-2; 7 bases match TRBD1. J was trimmed by 0 bases and V by 9 bases; bases with no gene match: 5. The CDR3 extends over 14 amino acids. Germline assignment: CDR1 SGDLS and CDR2 YYNGEE. Here the CDR3 reads CATRQGPNTGELFF. The CDR3 region has the DNA TGTGCCACCCGACAGGGCCCGAACACCGGGGAGCTGTTTTTT.

This chain joins TRBV19 and TRBJ1-4, with 7 nucleotides matching TRBD1. The J segment lost 0 bases and the V segment lost 9 bases, leaving 10 bases of the junction unmatched. The length of the CDR3 is 16 residues. Germline CDR1 and CDR2: LNHDA and SQIVND (reference sequence). CDR3 coding DNA: TGTGCCAGGGCTGGGACAGCCATTACAACTAATGAAAAACTGTTTTTT. As protein: CARAGTAITTNEKLFF. Combining the CDR3 with reference TRBV19 and TRBJ1-4 gives the whole variable domain DGGITQSPKYLFRKEGQNVTLSCEQNLNHDAMYWYRQDPGQGLRLIYYSQIVNDFQKGDIAEGYSVSREKKESFPLTVTSAQKNPTAFYLCARAGTAITTNEKLFFGSGTQLSVL.

The rearrangement uses TRBV28 and TRBJ1-4; 10 positions match TRBD1. The CDR3 has 17 residues. With 4 bases clipped from V and 4 bases from J, the junction kept 9 bases outside the gene matches. Looked up from germline, CDR1 is MDHEN and CDR2 is SYDVKM. Here the CDR3 reads CASSSGQGRWGNEKLFF. CDR3 nucleotide sequence: TGTGCCAGCAGTTCGGGACAGGGGAGGTGGGGTAATGAAAAACTGTTTTTT.

Only a few counts were recorded for this clone. The rearrangement joins TRBV15 to TRBJ1-1, with D maybe TRBD1 (6 bases). Between the trimmed V and J ends, which lost 1 base and 10 bases, there was a span of 19 bases. Germline values: CDR1 LNHNV, CDR2 YYDKDF (reference sequence). The CDR3 sequence is 15 residues long. The CDR3 coding sequence is TGTGCCACCAGCAGAGCCAGACAGGACCCGGGAGGAGCTTTCTTT. Translating gives CATSRARQDPGGAFF.

This chain connects TRBV19 to TRBJ1-5; TRBD1 is a possible D gene (5 bases). The V end was cut by 5 bases, the J end by 9 bases, with 17 bases between. Germline lookup yields CDR1 LNHDA and CDR2 SQIVND (reference sequence). This CDR3 has 14 residues. CDR3 bases: TGTGCCAGTAGTTTTGGTGAGGGGAGGCGGCCCCAGCATTTT. This encodes CASSFGEGRRPQHF.

The V gene is TRBV6-6, the J gene TRBJ1-2; D possibly corresponds to TRBD1 (6 bases). The CDR3 is 13 amino acids. The germline gives CDR1 MNHNY, CDR2 SVGAGI (reference sequence). V was trimmed by 11 bases and J by 0 bases, leaving 13 bases between them. CDR3 loop: CAGRQAANYGYTF. The CDR3 DNA is TGTGCCGGCCGACAGGCTGCTAACTATGGCTACACCTTC.

Only a few counts were recorded for this clone. The chain recombines TRBV5-4 with TRBJ2-6; 8 bases align to TRBD1. V lost 0 bases to trimming and J lost 1 base; unmatched junction nucleotides: 3. Germline CDR1 SGHNT, CDR2 YYREEE (reference sequence). The length of the CDR3 is 17 residues. CDR3 nucleotide sequence: TGTGCCAGCAGCTTGGCCGGGACAGGATCTGGGGCCAACGTCCTGACTTTC. This translates into CASSLAGTGSGANVLTF.

V usage is TRBV30 and J usage is TRBJ1-6; TRBD1 matches 7 bases. The CDR3 extends over 14 amino acids. Trimming removed 2 bases from V and 9 bases from J; junction bases left unmatched: 7. Germline lookup yields CDR1 GTSNPN and CDR2 SVGIG (reference sequence). CDR3 loop: CAWSSTGRSSPLHF. In DNA form, the CDR3 reads TGTGCCTGGAGTTCGACAGGGCGGTCTTCACCCCTCCACTTT.

The genes are TRBV7-9 and TRBJ1-2, with D possibly being TRBD1 (6 bases). From germline, CDR1 is SEHNR and CDR2 FQNEAQ (reference sequence). The CDR3 covers 15 residues. V was pared by 2 bases and J by 4 bases, with 14 bases between. The DNA for the CDR3 is TGTGCCAGCAGCTTAACTGCTGTAGGGGGCTATGGCTACACCTTC. This sequence encodes CASSLTAVGGYGYTF. The variable domain in full, completed from reference TRBV7-9 and TRBJ1-2, reads DTGVSQNPRHKITKRGQNVTFRCDPISEHNRLYWYRQTLGQGPEFLTYFQNEAQLEKSRLLSDRFSAERPKGSFSTLEIQRTEQGDSAMYLCASSLTAVGGYGYTFGSGTRLTVV.

This sequence joins TRBV6-6 and TRBJ1-2; 7 bases line up with TRBD1. Trimming at V came to 5 bases and at J to 4 bases, leaving 16 bases not matched to a gene. The CDR3 spans 17 residues. The germline V gene encodes CDR1 MNHNY and CDR2 SVGAGI (reference sequence). The CDR3 sequence: CASSRSLTGAGGYGYTF. As DNA, the CDR3 is TGTGCCAGCAGTCGTTCATTAACAGGAGCAGGGGGCTATGGCTACACCTTC.

J is TRBJ2-2 and V is TRBV5-6; TRBD2 is a possible D gene (6 bases). In germline, CDR1 is SGHDT, CDR2 YYEEEE. The CDR3 covers 16 residues. Trimming shortened V by 3 bases and J by 4 bases, and 16 bases separated the two germline ends. CDR3 sequence: CASSSDGSWGTGELFF. CDR3 coding DNA: TGTGCCAGCAGCTCAGACGGGAGTTGGGGCACCGGGGAGCTGTTTTTT.

J is TRBJ1-2 and V is TRBV19, with a weak D call TRBD1 (5 bases). The CDR3 consists of 16 residues. Trimming shortened V by 4 bases and J by 2 bases, and 17 bases separated the two germline ends. Germline V gene lookup returns CDR1 LNHDA and CDR2 SQIVND (reference sequence). Written as DNA, the CDR3 is TGTGCCAGTAGTACTGTTTCCGGGGGAAAGAACTATGGCTACACCTTC. Translating it yields CASSTVSGGKNYGYTF. The full variable domain, its missing parts supplied by reference TRBV19 and TRBJ1-2, is DGGITQSPKYLFRKEGQNVTLSCEQNLNHDAMYWYRQDPGQGLRLIYYSQIVNDFQKGDIAEGYSVSREKKESFPLTVTSAQKNPTAFYLCASSTVSGGKNYGYTFGSGTRLTVV.

CDR3 bases: TGTGCCATCAGTGAATTAACTGAAGCTTTCTTT. Protein: CAISELTEAFF. The V and J genes are TRBV10-3 and TRBJ1-1; D is ambiguous. The CDR3 extends over 11 amino acids. Trimming removed 3 bases from V and 5 bases from J, with 4 bases in between. Germline CDR1 reads ENHRY; CDR2 reads SYGVKD.

The CDR3 loop reads CASRAFSGSTDTQYF. CDR3 sequence (DNA): TGTGCCAGCAGGGCCTTTAGCGGGAGCACAGATACGCAGTATTTT. V and J are TRBV6-6 and TRBJ2-3; 7 bases fit TRBD2. V lost 6 bases and J lost 0; bases outside the gene matches: 6. The CDR3 spans 15 residues. Germline values: CDR1 MNHNY, CDR2 SVGAGI (reference sequence).

This clone was detected only once. The rearrangement links TRBV6-5 to TRBJ1-2, with D possibly matching TRBD1 (5 bases). Between the trimmed V and J ends, which lost 0 bases and 3 bases, there was a span of 11 bases. Germline CDR1 is MNHEY and CDR2 is SVGAGI. CDR3 length: 15 amino acids. In DNA form, the CDR3 reads TGTGCCAGCAGTTACTCCCAGGGAATTCACTATGGCTACACCTTC. This encodes CASSYSQGIHYGYTF.

The chain couples TRBV15 to TRBJ2-3; a possible D gene is TRBD2 (6 bases). The V and J ends lost 0 bases and 4 bases respectively, with 11 bases between them. Germline V gene data show CDR1 as LNHNV and CDR2 as YYDKDF (reference sequence). This CDR3 comprises 15 residues. The CDR3 DNA follows: TGTGCCACCAGCAGAGAGACGGGGGTCTCAGATACGCAGTATTTT. Translation gives CATSRETGVSDTQYF.

The CDR3 spells CASSLADNLNYGYTF. CDR3 DNA sequence: TGCGCCAGCAGCTTGGCGGACAACCTTAACTATGGCTACACCTTC. The rearrangement links TRBV5-1 to TRBJ1-2; D might be TRBD1 (5 bases). The V end was cut by 0 bases, the J end by 1 base, with 10 bases between. Looked up from germline, CDR1 is SGHRS and CDR2 is YFSETQ. The CDR3 extends over 15 amino acids.

V is TRBV7-2 and J is TRBJ2-7; D unclear. The CDR3 is made up of 14 amino acids. V dropped 2 bases and J dropped 2 bases, with 10 bases sitting between them. The germline CDR1 and CDR2 sequences are SGHTA and FQGNSA. CDR3 nucleotide sequence: TGTGCCAGCAGCTTACCCTCAAACACCTACGAGCAGTACTTC. Encoded protein: CASSLPSNTYEQYF.

The chain couples TRBV18 to TRBJ1-3, with TRBD1 as a possible D gene (5 bases). The CDR3 runs 16 residues. The germline CDR1 and CDR2 sequences are KGHSH and LQKENI. The V end lost 1 base, the J end lost 4 bases, and 14 bases lay between the germline ends. This CDR3 is CASSPLTVIDGNTIYF. CDR3 DNA: TGTGCCAGCTCACCACTGACAGTTATTGACGGAAACACCATATATTTT.

A few counts support this clone. Written as DNA, the CDR3 is TGTGCCAGCAGTCTAAGACTAGCGGGGGGGCTGTACGAGCAGTACTTC. Translation gives CASSLRLAGGLYEQYF. The chain recombines TRBV28 with TRBJ2-7, with TRBD2 matching over 14 bases. V gave up 5 bases and J gave up 4 bases; unmatched junction bases: 7. This CDR3 is built from 16 residues. Per the germline V gene, CDR1 is MDHEN and CDR2 is SYDVKM.

This clone has just a few counts. The CDR3 coding sequence is TGTGCCAGCACCTGGACAGGGGGCGGCGGCTACACCTTC. Its translation is CASTWTGGGGYTF. This chain uses TRBV6-6 with TRBJ1-2; 11 nucleotides align to TRBD1. Per the germline V gene, CDR1 is MNHNY and CDR2 is SVGAGI (reference sequence). There are 13 residues in the CDR3. V dropped 7 bases and J dropped 8; count of bases not matched to a gene: 6.

This clone was seen only once. One end of the junction fails to match germline, which may point to a read error. In DNA form, the CDR3 reads TGTGCTAGCAGCATTGGTAGCGGGGGGTCAGCAGATACGCAGTATTTT. This codes for CASSIGSGGSADTQYF. This rearrangement joins TRBV7-7 to TRBJ2-3, with 10 bases identical to TRBD2. Germline lookup yields CDR1 SSHAT and CDR2 FNYEAQ (reference sequence). CDR3 length: 16 residues.

The chain's CDR3 is CASSSTRTSGSPGYF. In nucleotides, the CDR3 is TGTGCCAGCAGCTCTACCCGGACTAGCGGGAGCCCGGGGTATTTT. The gene calls are TRBV5-5 and TRBJ2-3; the match to TRBD2 covers 13 bases. Germline V lookup: CDR1 SGHKS, CDR2 YYEKEE (reference sequence). V shed 3 bases and J 14 bases; nucleotides not matched to a gene: 12. The CDR3 totals 15 residues.

The chain recombines TRBV14 with TRBJ1-6; 8 bases match TRBD1. Germline V lookup: CDR1 SGHDN, CDR2 FVKESK. This CDR3 spans 15 amino acids. V was pared by 4 bases and J by 8 bases, with 7 bases of the junction left unmatched. The CDR3 bases are TGTGCCAGCAGCCCTAGGACAGGGTTGTATTCACCCCTCCACTTT. It translates to CASSPRTGLYSPLHF.

The CDR3: CASSKGTSGQETQYF. CDR3 sequence (DNA): TGTGCCAGCAGCAAAGGGACTAGCGGCCAAGAGACCCAGTACTTC. The rearrangement joins TRBV5-4 to TRBJ2-5; 11 bases are a match to TRBD2. The CDR3 is 15 amino acids. Germline V gene sequence: CDR1 SGHNT, CDR2 YYREEE (reference sequence). V shed 4 bases, J shed 1 base, and the junction held 3 bases outside the gene matches.